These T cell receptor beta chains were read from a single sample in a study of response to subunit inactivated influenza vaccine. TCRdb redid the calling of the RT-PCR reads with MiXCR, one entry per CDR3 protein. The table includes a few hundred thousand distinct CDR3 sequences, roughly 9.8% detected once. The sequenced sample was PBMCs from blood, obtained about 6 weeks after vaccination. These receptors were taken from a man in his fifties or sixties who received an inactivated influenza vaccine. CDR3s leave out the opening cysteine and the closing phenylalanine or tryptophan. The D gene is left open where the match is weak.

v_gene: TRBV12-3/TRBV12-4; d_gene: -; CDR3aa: ASSLYRGAVGEKLF
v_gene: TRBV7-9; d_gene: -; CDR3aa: ASSSPTGVADTQY
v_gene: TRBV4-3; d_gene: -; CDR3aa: ASSYQYTNTEAF
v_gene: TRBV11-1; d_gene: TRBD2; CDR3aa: ASSIRTSGSTDTQY
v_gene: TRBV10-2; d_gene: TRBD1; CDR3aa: ASSEWTGRDTEAF
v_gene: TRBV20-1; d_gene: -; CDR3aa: SASQPSTDTQY
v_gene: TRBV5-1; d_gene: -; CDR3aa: ASSFPDNEQF
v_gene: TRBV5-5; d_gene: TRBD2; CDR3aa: ASSLPSGSNYYNEQF
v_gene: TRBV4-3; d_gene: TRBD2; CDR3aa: ASSRSGGVGETQY
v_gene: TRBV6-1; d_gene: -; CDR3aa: ASTNGGGGYGYT
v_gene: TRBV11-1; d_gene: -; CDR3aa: ASSSAGRSTEAF
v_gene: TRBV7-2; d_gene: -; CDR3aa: ASSLAVQRSHNEQF
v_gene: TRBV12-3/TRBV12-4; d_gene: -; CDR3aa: ASSYGANWVNTEAF
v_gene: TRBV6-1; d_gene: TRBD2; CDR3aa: ASSATSGGGSANEQF
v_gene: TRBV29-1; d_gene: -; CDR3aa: SVEDDSRGYYNEQF
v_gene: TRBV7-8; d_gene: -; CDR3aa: ASSPEAQGRRKETQY
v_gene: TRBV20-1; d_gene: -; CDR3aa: SARVRREGYT
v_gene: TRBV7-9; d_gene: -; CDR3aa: ASSSTGGYNEQF
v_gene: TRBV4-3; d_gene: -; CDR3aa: ASSQGEGYRGSQF
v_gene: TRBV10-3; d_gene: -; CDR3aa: AISDGADYEQY
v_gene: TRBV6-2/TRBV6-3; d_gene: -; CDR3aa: ASSIRDHKY
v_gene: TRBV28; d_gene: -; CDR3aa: ASNSPGGAEQF
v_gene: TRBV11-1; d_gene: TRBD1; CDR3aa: ASSPQTGVYEQY
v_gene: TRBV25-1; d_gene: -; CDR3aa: ASSEGVGLF
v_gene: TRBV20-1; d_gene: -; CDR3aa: SAEMIPAEITISGNTIY
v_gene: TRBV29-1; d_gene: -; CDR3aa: SVDSGELF
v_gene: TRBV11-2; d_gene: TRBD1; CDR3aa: ASRATGDNEQF
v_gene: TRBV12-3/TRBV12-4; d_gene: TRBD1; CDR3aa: ASSLGQATYEQY